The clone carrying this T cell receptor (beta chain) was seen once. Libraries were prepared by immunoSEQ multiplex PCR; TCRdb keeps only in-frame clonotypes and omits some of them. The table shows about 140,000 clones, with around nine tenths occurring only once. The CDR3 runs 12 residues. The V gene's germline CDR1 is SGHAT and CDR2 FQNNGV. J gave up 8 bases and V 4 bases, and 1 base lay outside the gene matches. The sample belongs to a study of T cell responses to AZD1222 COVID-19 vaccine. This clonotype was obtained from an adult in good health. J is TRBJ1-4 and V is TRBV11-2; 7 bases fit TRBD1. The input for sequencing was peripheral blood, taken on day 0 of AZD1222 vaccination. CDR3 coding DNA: TGTGCCAGCAGCTCACAGGGGGAAAAACTGTTTTTT. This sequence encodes CASSSQGEKLFF.